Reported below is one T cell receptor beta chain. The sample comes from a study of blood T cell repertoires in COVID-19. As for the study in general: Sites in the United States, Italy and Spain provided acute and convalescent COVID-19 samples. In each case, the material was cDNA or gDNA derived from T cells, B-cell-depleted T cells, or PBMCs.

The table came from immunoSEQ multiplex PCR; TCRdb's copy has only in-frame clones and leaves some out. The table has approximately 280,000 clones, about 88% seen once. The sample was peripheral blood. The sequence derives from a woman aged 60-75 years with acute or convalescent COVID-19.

CDR3 region: CASSYLLAGGLTSYEQYF. The CDR3 coding sequence is TGTGCCAGCAGTTACCTCCTAGCGGGGGGCCTCACCTCCTACGAGCAGTACTTC. The chain couples TRBV6-2 or TRBV6-3 to TRBJ2-7; 11 bases match TRBD2. The CDR3 spans 18 residues. Germline values: CDR1 MNHEY, CDR2 SVGEGT. V dropped 2 bases and J dropped 0; count of bases not matched to a gene: 9.